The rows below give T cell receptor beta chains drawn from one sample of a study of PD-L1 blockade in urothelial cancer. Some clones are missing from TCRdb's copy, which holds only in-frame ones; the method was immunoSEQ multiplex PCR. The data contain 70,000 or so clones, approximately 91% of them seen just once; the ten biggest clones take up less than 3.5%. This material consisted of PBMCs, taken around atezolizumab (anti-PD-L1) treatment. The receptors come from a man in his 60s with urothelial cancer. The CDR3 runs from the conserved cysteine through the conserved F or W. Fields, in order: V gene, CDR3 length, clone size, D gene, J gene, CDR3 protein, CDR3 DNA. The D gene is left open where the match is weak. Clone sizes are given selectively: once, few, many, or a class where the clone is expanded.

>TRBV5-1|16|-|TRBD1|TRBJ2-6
CASRRVGGNGANVLTF
TGCGCCAGCAGACGGGTAGGGGGCAATGGGGCCAACGTCCTGACTTTC
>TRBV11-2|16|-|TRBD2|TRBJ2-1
CASSLNPGGSYNEQFF
TGTGCCAGCAGCTTAAACCCGGGAGGCTCCTACAATGAGCAGTTCTTC
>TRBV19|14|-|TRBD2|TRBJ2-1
CASSIGTRYNEQFF
TGTGCCAGTAGTATCGGGACTAGGTACAATGAGCAGTTCTTC
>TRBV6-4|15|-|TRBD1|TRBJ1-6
CASRPTGGYNSPLHF
TGTGCCAGCAGACCAACAGGGGGCTATAATTCACCCCTCCACTTT
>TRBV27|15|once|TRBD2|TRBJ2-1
CASSLLAGGRGEQFF
TGTGCCAGCAGTTTACTAGCGGGAGGAAGAGGTGAGCAGTTCTTC
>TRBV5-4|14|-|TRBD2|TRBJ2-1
CASILAGVNNEQFF
TGTGCCAGCATACTAGCGGGGGTAAACAATGAGCAGTTCTTC
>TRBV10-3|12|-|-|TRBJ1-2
CATVAGEYGYTF
TGTGCCACGGTGGCAGGGGAATATGGCTACACCTTC
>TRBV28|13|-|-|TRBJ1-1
CASSLEGRTEAFF
TGTGCCAGCAGTTTGGAGGGACGCACTGAAGCTTTCTTT
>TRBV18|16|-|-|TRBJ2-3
CASSPRVPGGSDTQYF
TGTGCCAGCTCACCACGGGTACCGGGTGGATCAGATACGCAGTATTTT
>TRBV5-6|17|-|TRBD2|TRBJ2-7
CASSFGLAGDTPYEQYF
TGTGCCAGCAGCTTCGGACTAGCGGGCGACACTCCCTACGAGCAGTACTTC
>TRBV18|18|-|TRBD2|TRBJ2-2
CASSPKLAGVLNTGELFF
TGTGCCAGCTCACCAAAACTAGCGGGAGTCTTGAACACCGGGGAGCTGTTTTTT
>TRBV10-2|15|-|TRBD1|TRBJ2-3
CASSDWTGAGDTQYF
TGCGCCAGCAGTGACTGGACAGGGGCTGGGGATACGCAGTATTTT
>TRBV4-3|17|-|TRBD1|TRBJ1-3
CASSQDLRTGNGNTIYF
TGCGCCAGCAGCCAAGATCTCCGGACAGGGAATGGAAACACCATATATTTT
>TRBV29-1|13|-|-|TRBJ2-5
CSVGRGAQETQYF
TGCAGCGTTGGCAGGGGGGCCCAAGAGACCCAGTACTTC
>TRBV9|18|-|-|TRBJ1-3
CASSVDVTVEISGNTIYF
TGTGCCAGCAGCGTAGATGTGACAGTAGAAATCTCTGGAAACACCATATATTTT